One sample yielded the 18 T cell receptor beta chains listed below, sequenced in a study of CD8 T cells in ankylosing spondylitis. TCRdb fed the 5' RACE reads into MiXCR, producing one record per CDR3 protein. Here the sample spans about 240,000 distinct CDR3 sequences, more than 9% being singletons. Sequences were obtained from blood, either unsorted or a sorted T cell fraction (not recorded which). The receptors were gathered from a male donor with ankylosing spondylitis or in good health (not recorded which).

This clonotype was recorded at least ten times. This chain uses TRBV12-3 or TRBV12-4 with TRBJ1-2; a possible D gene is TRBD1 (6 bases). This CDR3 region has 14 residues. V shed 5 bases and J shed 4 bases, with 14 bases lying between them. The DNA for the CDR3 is TGTGCCAGCAGTCCATCGACAGGCGGCTATGGCTACACCTTC. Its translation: CASSPSTGGYGYTF.

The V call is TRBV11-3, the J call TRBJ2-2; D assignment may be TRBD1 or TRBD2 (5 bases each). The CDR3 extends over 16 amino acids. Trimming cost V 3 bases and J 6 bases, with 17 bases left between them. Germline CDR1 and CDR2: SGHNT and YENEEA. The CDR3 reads CASSLRQLAPAGELFF. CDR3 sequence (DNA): TGTGCCAGCAGCTTGCGACAGCTAGCTCCTGCCGGGGAGCTGTTTTTT.

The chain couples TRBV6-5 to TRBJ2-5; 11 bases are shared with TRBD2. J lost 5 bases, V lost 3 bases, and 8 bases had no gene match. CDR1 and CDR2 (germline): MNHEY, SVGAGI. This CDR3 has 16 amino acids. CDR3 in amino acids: CASSYTSGRGQETQYF. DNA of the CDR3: TGTGCCAGCAGTTATACTAGCGGGAGAGGTCAGGAGACCCAGTACTTC.

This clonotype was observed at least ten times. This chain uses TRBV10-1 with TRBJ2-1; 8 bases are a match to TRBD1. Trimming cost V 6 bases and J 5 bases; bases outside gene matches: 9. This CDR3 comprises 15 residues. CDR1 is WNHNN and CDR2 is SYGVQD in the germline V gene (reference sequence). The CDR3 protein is CASRADRGPNNEQFF. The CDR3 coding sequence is TGCGCCAGCAGGGCTGACAGGGGTCCGAACAATGAGCAGTTCTTC.

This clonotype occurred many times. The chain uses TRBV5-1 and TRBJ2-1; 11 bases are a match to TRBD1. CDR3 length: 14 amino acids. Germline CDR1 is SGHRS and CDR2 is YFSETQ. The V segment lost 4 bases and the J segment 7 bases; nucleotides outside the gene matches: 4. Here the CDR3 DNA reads TGCGCCAGCAGCGGGGGACAGGGGGAAAATGAGCAGTTCTTC. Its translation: CASSGGQGENEQFF. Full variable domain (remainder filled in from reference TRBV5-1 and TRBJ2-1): KAGVTQTPRYLIKTRGQQVTLSCSPISGHRSVSWYQQTPGQGLQFLFEYFSETQRNKGNFPGRFSGRQFSNSRSEMNVSTLELGDSALYLCASSGGQGENEQFFGPGTRLTVL.

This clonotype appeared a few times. The CDR3 sequence: CSAIQRGLNTEAFF. CDR3 in DNA: TGCAGTGCTATTCAAAGGGGGCTGAACACTGAAGCTTTCTTT. The V gene is TRBV20-1, the J gene TRBJ1-1, with 7 bases lining up with TRBD1. Germline values: CDR1 DFQATT, CDR2 SNEGSKA (reference sequence). V shed 4 bases and J 0 bases; nucleotides not matched to a gene: 5. The length of the CDR3 is 14 residues.

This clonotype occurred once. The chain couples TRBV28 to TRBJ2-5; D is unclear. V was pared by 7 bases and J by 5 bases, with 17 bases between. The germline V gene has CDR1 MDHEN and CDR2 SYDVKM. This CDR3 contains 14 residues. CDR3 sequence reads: CASTRGEDWETQYF. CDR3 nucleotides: TGTGCCAGCACCCGAGGTGAAGATTGGGAGACCCAGTACTTC. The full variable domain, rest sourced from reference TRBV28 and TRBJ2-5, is DVKVTQSSRYLVKRTGEKVFLECVQDMDHENMFWYRQDPGLGLRLIYFSYDVKMKEKGDIPEGYSVSREKKERFSLILESASTNQTSMYLCASTRGEDWETQYFGPGTRLLVL.

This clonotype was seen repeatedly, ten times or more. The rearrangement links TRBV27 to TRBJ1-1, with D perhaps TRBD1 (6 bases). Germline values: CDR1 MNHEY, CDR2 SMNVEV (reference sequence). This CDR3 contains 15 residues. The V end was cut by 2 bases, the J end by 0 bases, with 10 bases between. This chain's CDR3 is CASSLEGQMNTEAFF. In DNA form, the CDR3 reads TGTGCCAGCAGTTTAGAGGGACAAATGAACACTGAAGCTTTCTTT.

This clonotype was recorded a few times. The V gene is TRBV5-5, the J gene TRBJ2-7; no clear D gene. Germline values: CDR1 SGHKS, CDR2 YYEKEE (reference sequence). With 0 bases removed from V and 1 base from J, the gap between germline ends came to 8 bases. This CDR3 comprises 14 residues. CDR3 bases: TGTGCCAGCAGCTTGGTCGTCAGTTCCTACGAGCAGTACTTC. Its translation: CASSLVVSSYEQYF.

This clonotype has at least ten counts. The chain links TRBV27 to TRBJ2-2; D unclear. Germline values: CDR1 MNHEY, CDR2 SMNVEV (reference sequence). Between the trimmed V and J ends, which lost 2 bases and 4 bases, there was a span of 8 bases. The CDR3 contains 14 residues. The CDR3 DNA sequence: TGTGCCAGCAGTTTACGGGTGCGCACCGGGGAGCTGTTTTTT. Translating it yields CASSLRVRTGELFF.

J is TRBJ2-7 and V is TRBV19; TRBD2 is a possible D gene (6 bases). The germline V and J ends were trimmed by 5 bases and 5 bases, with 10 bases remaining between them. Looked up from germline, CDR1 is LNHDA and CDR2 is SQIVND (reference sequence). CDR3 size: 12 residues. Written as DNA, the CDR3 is TGTGCCAGTAGTGCGACTAGGGACGAGCAGTACTTC. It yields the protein CASSATRDEQYF. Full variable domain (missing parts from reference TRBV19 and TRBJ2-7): DGGITQSPKYLFRKEGQNVTLSCEQNLNHDAMYWYRQDPGQGLRLIYYSQIVNDFQKGDIAEGYSVSREKKESFPLTVTSAQKNPTAFYLCASSATRDEQYFGPGTRLTVT.

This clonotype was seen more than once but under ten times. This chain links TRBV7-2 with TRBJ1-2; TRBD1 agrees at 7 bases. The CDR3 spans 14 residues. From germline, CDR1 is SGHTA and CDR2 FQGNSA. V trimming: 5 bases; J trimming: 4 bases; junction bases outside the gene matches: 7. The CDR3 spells CASSTNTGAYGYTF. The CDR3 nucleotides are TGTGCCAGCAGCACAAATACAGGGGCCTATGGCTACACCTTC.

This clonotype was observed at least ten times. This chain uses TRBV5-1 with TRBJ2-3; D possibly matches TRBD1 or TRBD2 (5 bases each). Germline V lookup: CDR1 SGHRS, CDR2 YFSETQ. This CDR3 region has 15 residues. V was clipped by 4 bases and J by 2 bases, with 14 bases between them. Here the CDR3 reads CASSTRDGYTDTQYF. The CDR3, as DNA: TGCGCCAGCAGCACCCGGGACGGCTACACAGATACGCAGTATTTT.

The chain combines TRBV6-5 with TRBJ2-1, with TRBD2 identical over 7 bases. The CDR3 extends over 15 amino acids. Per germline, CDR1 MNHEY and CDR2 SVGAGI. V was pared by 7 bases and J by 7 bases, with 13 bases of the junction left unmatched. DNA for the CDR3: TGTGCCAGCATATCGGTGGGGAGCGGGAAAAATGAGCAGTTCTTC. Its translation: CASISVGSGKNEQFF.

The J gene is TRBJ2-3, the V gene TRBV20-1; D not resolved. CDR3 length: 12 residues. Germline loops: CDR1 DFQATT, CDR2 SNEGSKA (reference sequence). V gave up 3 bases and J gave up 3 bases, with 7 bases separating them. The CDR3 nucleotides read TGCAGTGCTAGTAACCCAACAGATACGCAGTATTTT. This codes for CSASNPTDTQYF.

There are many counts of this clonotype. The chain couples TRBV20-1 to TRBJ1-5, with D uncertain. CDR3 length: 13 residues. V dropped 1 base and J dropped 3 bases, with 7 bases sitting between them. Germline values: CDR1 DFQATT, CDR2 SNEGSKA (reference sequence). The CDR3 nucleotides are TGCAGTGCTAGAGGACGGCCCAATCAGCCCCAGCATTTT. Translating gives CSARGRPNQPQHF.

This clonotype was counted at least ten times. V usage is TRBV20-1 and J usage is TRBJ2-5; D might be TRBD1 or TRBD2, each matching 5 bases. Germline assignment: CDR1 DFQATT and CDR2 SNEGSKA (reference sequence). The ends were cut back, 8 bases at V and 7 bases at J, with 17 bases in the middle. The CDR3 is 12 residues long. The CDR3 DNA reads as TGCAGTCCTCGACGGGGCTTTGGGACCCAGTACTTC. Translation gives CSPRRGFGTQYF.

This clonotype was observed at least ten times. The CDR3 coding sequence is TGTGCCAGCAGCCCAGGGTGGGGAGAGACCCAGTACTTC. Amino acids: CASSPGWGETQYF. The chain carries TRBV11-2 and TRBJ2-5; maybe TRBD1 (5 bases). This CDR3 has 13 residues. V was pared by 5 bases and J by 4 bases, with 11 bases between. Germline values: CDR1 SGHAT, CDR2 FQNNGV.